The sequence of this TCR beta chain was determined in a study of breast tumors, draining lymph nodes, adjacent tissues. Axillary draining lymph nodes of breast cancer patients supplied the node samples. Study observations and caveats: The data were judged consistent with most tumor T cells coming from lymph node and expanding in tumor. Tumor TCR diversity was below lymph nodes but above nontumor tissue. Data only fit, rather than demonstrated, lymph node origin of most tumor T cells. Luminal-like breast cancer showed significantly greater tumor-nontumor repertoire similarity than basal-like breast cancer did.

The CDR3 consists of 13 residues. Deletions cut 2 bases from V and 6 bases from J, with 8 bases between. CDR1 is MNHEY and CDR2 is SVGAGI in the germline V gene. TCRdb reprocessed the multiplex PCR reads with MiXCR, giving one entry per CDR3 protein. This table has about 110,000 distinct CDR3 sequences, 30% appearing once. The table lists this clonotype with many counts. Its antigen is undetermined. The gene calls are TRBV6-5 and TRBJ1-5, with a tentative D call TRBD1 (5 bases). Sequencing input: axillary lymph node tissue. This TCR was sampled from a female donor with breast cancer. Some clones in this sample may be carry-over from other donors' samples. CDR3 sequence reads: CASSYLQGQPQHF. CDR3 DNA sequence: TGTGCCAGCAGTTACCTTCAGGGTCAGCCCCAGCATTTT.